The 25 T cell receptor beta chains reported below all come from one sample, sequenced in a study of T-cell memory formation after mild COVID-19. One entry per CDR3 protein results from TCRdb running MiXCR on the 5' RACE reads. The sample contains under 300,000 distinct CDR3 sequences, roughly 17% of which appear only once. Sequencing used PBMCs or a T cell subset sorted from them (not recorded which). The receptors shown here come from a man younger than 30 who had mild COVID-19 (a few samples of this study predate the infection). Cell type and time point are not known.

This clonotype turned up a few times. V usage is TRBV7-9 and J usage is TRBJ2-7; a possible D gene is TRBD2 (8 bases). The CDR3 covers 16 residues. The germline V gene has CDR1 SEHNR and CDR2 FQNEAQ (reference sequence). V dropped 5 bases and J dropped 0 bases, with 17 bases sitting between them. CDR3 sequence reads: CASSPGGGQNSYEQYF. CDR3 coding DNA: TGTGCCAGCAGCCCGGGGGGGGGACAGAACTCCTACGAGCAGTACTTC.

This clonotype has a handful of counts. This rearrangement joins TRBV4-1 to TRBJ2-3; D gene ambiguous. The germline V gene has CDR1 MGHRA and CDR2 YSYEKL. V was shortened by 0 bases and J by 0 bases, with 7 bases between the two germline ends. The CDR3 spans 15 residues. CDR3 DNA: TGCGCCAGCAGCCAAGAGCTTACTAGCACAGATACGCAGTATTTT. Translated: CASSQELTSTDTQYF.

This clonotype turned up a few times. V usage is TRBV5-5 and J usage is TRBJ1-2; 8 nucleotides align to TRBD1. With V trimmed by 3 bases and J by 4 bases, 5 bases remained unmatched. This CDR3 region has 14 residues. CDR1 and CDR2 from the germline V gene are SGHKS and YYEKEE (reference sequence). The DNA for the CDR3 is TGTGCCAGCAGCTCCCCGGGACAGGTCTATGGCTACACCTTC. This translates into CASSSPGQVYGYTF.

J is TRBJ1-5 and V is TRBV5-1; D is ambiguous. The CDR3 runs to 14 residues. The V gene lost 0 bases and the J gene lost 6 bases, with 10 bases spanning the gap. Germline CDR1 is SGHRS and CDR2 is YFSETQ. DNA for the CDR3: TGCGCCAGCAGCTTGGATTCGGGCGGTCAGCCCCAGCATTTT. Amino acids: CASSLDSGGQPQHF.

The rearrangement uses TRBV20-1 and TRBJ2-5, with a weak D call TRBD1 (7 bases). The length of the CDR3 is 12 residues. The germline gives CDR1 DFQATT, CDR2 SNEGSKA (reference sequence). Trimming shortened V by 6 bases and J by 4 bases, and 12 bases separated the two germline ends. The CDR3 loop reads CSARQGGETQYF. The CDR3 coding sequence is TGCAGTGCACGACAGGGAGGAGAGACCCAGTACTTC.

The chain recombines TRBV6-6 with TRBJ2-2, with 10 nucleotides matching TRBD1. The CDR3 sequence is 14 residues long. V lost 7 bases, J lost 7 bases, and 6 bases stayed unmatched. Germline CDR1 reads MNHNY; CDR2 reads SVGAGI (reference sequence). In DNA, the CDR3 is TGTGCCAGCATCGACAGGGGGCAAAACGGGGAGCTGTTTTTT. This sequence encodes CASIDRGQNGELFF.

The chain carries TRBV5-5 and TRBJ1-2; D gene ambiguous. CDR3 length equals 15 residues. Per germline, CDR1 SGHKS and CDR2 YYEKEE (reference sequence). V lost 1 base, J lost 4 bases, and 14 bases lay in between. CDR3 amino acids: CASSLTPWAAYGYTF. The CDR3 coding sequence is TGTGCCAGCAGCTTGACCCCCTGGGCAGCCTATGGCTACACCTTC.

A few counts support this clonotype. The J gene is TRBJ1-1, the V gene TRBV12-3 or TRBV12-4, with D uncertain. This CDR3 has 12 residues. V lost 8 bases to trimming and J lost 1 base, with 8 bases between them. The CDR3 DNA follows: TGTGCCAGCCGAGGGTGGAACACTGAAGCTTTCTTT. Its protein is CASRGWNTEAFF.

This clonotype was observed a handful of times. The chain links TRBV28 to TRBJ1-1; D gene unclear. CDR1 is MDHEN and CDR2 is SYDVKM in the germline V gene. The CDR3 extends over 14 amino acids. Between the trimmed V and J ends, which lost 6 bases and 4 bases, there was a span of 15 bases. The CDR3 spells CASRLPGGRTEAFF. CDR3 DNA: TGTGCCAGCAGGCTCCCGGGCGGACGCACTGAAGCTTTCTTT.

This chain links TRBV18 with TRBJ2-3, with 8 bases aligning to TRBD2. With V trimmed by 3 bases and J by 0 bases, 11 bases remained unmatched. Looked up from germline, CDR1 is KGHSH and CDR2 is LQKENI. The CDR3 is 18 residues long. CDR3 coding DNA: TGTGCCAGCTCACCGCGGAGCGGGGGCGCCCTTAGCACAGATACGCAGTATTTT. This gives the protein CASSPRSGGALSTDTQYF.

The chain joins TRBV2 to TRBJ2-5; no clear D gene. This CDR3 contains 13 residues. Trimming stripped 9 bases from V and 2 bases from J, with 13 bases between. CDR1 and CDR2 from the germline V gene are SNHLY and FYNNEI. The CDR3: CARSNRRQETQYF. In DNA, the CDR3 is TGTGCCAGGAGTAACAGAAGACAAGAGACCCAGTACTTC.

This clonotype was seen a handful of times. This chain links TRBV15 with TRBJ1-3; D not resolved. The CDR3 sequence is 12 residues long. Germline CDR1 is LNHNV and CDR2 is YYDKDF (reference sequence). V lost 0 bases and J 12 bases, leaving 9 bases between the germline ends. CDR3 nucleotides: TGTGCCACCAGCAGAGATCTTGGCAACATATATTTT. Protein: CATSRDLGNIYF.

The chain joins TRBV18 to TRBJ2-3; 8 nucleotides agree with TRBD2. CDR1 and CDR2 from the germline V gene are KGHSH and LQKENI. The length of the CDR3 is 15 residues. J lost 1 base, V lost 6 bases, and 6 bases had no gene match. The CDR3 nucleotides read TGTGCCAGCTCGGGCCGGCGGGGGGGCACAGATACGCAGTATTTT. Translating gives CASSGRRGGTDTQYF.

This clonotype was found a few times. Here the CDR3 DNA reads TGTGCCAGCAGCGCCGGACAGGGGGCGAATGAGCAGTTCTTC. Its translation is CASSAGQGANEQFF. The chain recombines TRBV9 with TRBJ2-1, with TRBD1 identical over 11 bases. This CDR3 has 14 residues. The germline gives CDR1 SGDLS, CDR2 YYNGEE. The V and J ends lost 3 bases and 7 bases, in that order; junction bases with no gene match: 3.

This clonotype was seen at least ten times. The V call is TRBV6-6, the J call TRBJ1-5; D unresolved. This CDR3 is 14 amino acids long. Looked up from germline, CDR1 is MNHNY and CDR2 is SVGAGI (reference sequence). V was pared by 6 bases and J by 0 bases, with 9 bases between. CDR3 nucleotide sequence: TGTGCCAGCAGCCCCAGCGATAGCAATCAGCCCCAGCATTTT. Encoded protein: CASSPSDSNQPQHF.

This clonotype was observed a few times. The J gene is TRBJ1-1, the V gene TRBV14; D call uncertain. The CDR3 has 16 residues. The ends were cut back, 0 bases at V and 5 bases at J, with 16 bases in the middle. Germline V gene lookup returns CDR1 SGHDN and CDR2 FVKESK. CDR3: CASSQDLGLVVTEAFF. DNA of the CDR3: TGTGCCAGCAGCCAAGATCTGGGGTTGGTTGTGACTGAAGCTTTCTTT. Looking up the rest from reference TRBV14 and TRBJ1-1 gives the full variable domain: EAGVTQFPSHSVIEKGQTVTLRCDPISGHDNLYWYRRVMGKEIKFLLHFVKESKQDESGMPNNRFLAERTGGTYSTLKVQPAELEDSGVYFCASSQDLGLVVTEAFFGQGTRLTVV.

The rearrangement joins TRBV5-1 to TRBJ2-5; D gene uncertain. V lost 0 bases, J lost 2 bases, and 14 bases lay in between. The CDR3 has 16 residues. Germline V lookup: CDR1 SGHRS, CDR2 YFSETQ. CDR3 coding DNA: TGCGCCAGCAGCTTGGAGGTGGATTTGGGGCAAGAGACCCAGTACTTC. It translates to CASSLEVDLGQETQYF.

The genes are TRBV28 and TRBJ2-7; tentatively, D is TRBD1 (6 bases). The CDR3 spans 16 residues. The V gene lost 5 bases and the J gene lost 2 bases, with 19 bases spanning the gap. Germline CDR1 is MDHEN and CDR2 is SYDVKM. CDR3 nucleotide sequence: TGTGCCAGCAGTCCCACCCCACAGGGAAGGACCTACGAGCAGTACGTC. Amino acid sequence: CASSPTPQGRTYEQYV.

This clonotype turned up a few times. Here the CDR3 DNA reads TGCAGTGCTAGAGTCCGGTGGGCCGAAAAACTGTTTTTT. It translates to CSARVRWAEKLFF. The chain employs TRBV20-1 and TRBJ1-4; D unresolved. There are 13 residues in the CDR3. Trimming pared 1 base from V and 8 bases from J, leaving 11 bases between. Germline CDR1 reads DFQATT; CDR2 reads SNEGSKA (reference sequence).

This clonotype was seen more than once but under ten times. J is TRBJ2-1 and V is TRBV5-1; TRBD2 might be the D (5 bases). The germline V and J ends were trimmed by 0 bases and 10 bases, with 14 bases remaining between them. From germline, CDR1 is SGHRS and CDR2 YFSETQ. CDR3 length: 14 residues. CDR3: CASSLERPQYEQFF. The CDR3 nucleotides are TGCGCCAGCAGCTTGGAGCGGCCACAATACGAGCAGTTCTTC. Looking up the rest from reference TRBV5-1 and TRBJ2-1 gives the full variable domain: KAGVTQTPRYLIKTRGQQVTLSCSPISGHRSVSWYQQTPGQGLQFLFEYFSETQRNKGNFPGRFSGRQFSNSRSEMNVSTLELGDSALYLCASSLERPQYEQFFGPGTRLTVL.

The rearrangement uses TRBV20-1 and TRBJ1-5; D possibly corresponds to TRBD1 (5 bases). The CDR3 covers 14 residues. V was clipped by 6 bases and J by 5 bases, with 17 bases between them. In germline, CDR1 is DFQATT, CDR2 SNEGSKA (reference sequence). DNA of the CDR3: TGCAGTGCAACCCCCGGGGGGAGCTATCAGCCCCAGCATTTT. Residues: CSATPGGSYQPQHF.

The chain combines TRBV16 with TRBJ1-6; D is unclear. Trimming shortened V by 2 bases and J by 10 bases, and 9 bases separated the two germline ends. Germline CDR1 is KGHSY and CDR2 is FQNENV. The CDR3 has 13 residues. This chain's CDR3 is CASSQIGVSPLHF. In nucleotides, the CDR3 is TGTGCCAGCAGCCAAATTGGGGTCTCACCCCTCCACTTT.

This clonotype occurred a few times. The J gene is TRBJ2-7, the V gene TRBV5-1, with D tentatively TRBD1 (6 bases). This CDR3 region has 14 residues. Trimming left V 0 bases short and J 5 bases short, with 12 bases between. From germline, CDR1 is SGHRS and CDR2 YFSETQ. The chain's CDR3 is CASSLEGVYNEQYV. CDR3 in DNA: TGCGCCAGCAGCTTGGAGGGGGTCTATAACGAGCAGTACGTC.

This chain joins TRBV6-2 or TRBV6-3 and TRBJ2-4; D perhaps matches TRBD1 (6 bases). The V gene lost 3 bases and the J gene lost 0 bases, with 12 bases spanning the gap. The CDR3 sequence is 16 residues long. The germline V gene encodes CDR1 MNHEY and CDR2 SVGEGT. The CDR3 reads CASSYYRELAKNIQYF. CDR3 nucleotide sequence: TGTGCCAGCAGTTATTACAGGGAACTAGCCAAAAACATTCAGTACTTC.

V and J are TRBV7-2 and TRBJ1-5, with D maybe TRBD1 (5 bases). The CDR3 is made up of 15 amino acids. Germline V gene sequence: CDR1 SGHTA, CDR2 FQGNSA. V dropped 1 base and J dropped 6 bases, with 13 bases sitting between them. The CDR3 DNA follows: TGTGCCAGCAGCTTAGGAGGGGCGCATGGTCAGCCCCAGCATTTT. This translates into CASSLGGAHGQPQHF.